The 32 T cell receptor beta chains given below trace back to one sample, sequenced in a study of control samples from healthy donors and cancer patients. Clones were sequenced by immunoSEQ multiplex PCR, and TCRdb holds only the in-frame ones, with some missing. The profile covers fewer than 500,000 clones, with about nine tenths appearing a single time and more than 6% taken by the ten largest. Sequencing used PBMCs. Receptors originate from a man aged 35 to 55 with head and neck cancer.

This rearrangement joins TRBV7-2 to TRBJ1-6; D may be TRBD1 (5 bases). This CDR3 has 15 residues. Germline assignment: CDR1 SGHTA and CDR2 FQGNSA. Trimming stripped 7 bases from V and 7 bases from J, with 17 bases between. CDR3 residues: CASISNRGLNSPLHF. The CDR3 DNA is TGTGCCAGCATCTCGAACCGGGGCCTAAATTCACCCCTCCACTTT.

The chain joins TRBV13 to TRBJ2-7, with D unclear. Trimming pared 3 bases from V and 5 bases from J, leaving 8 bases between. This CDR3 spans 12 amino acids. Germline V gives CDR1 PRHDT, CDR2 FYEKMQ (reference sequence). CDR3 DNA: TGTGCCAGCAGCTTGGGAAGGAACGAGCAGTACTTC. It yields the protein CASSLGRNEQYF.

The chain uses TRBV7-6 and TRBJ2-7; TRBD1 might be the D (5 bases). The V gene's germline CDR1 is SGHVS and CDR2 FNYEAQ. The CDR3 consists of 13 residues. The ends were cut back, 5 bases at V and 6 bases at J, with 14 bases in the middle. CDR3 sequence reads: CASSNRQNLEQYF. CDR3 sequence (DNA): TGTGCCAGCAGCAACCGACAGAATCTCGAGCAGTACTTC.

V usage is TRBV9 and J usage is TRBJ1-2, with D tentatively TRBD1 (6 bases). Deletions cut 4 bases from V and 0 bases from J, with 13 bases between. CDR3 length: 15 residues. CDR1 and CDR2 from the germline V gene are SGDLS and YYNGEE. The CDR3: CASSTGGGSNYGYTF. The CDR3 DNA is TGTGCCAGCAGCACTGGGGGCGGTTCTAACTATGGCTACACCTTC.

CDR3 residues: CASSFEPLGTQYF. The DNA of the CDR3 is TGTGCCAGCAGCTTTGAGCCGTTAGGGACCCAGTACTTC. The J gene is TRBJ2-5, the V gene TRBV5-5; no reliable D call. The CDR3 sequence is 13 residues long. The germline gives CDR1 SGHKS, CDR2 YYEKEE (reference sequence). V lost 2 bases to trimming and J lost 7 bases, with 12 bases between them.

The chain is built from TRBV10-3 and TRBJ2-7; 11 bases are shared with TRBD2. The CDR3 spans 14 residues. V shed 3 bases and J 4 bases; nucleotides not matched to a gene: 2. Germline CDR1 reads ENHRY; CDR2 reads SYGVKD. CDR3 DNA: TGTGCCATCAGTGATGGGACTAGCGGTTACGAGCAGTACTTC. Its translation: CAISDGTSGYEQYF.

V usage is TRBV15 and J usage is TRBJ2-1, with D hard to call. The CDR3 totals 12 residues. Trimming removed 1 base from V and 7 bases from J, with 5 bases in between. Germline values: CDR1 LNHNV, CDR2 YYDKDF (reference sequence). The CDR3 spells CATSRAGNEQFF. In nucleotides, the CDR3 is TGTGCCACCAGCAGAGCCGGGAATGAGCAGTTCTTC. The complete variable domain, with remaining parts taken from reference TRBV15 and TRBJ2-1, reads DAMVIQNPRYQVTQFGKPVTLSCSQTLNHNVMYWYQQKSSQAPKLLFHYYDKDFNNEADTPDNFQSRRPNTSFCFLDIRSPGLGDTAMYLCATSRAGNEQFFGPGTRLTVL.

The V and J genes are TRBV28 and TRBJ1-1; the D gene is possibly TRBD1 (6 bases). V lost 4 bases, J lost 8 bases, and 20 bases lay in between. Germline V gene sequence: CDR1 MDHEN, CDR2 SYDVKM. The CDR3 has 15 amino acids. CDR3 residues: CASSSPPTGGEEAFF. The CDR3 nucleotides are TGTGCCAGCAGTTCCCCCCCGACAGGCGGAGAGGAAGCTTTCTTT.

The genes are TRBV15 and TRBJ1-1; possibly TRBD1 for D (5 bases). The CDR3 is 15 amino acids. V lost 0 bases and J lost 1, with 9 bases in between. Germline V gene data show CDR1 as LNHNV and CDR2 as YYDKDF (reference sequence). The CDR3 reads CATSRDATGNTEAFF. In nucleotides, the CDR3 is TGTGCCACCAGCAGAGACGCCACAGGGAACACTGAAGCTTTCTTT.

J is TRBJ1-1 and V is TRBV7-3, with TRBD1 matching over 7 bases. V trimming: 2 bases; J trimming: 1 base; junction bases outside the gene matches: 13. Germline CDR1 and CDR2: SGHTA and FQGTGA. This CDR3 region has 18 residues. DNA for the CDR3: TGTGCCAGCAGCTTACGACAGGGAAATTATTTCGAGAACACTGAAGCTTTCTTT. Translating it yields CASSLRQGNYFENTEAFF.

V gene TRBV7-3 combines with J gene TRBJ2-2; D might be TRBD1 (6 bases). Trimming removed 5 bases at V and 1 base at J, with 14 bases between. The germline V gene encodes CDR1 SGHTA and CDR2 FQGTGA. The CDR3 sequence is 16 residues long. CDR3 nucleotide sequence: TGTGCCAGCAGCCCTAACCCGGGACAGAACACCGGGGAGCTGTTTTTT. This codes for CASSPNPGQNTGELFF.

The V gene is TRBV4-1, the J gene TRBJ1-1, with no clear D. The germline V gene has CDR1 MGHRA and CDR2 YSYEKL. Trimming took off 6 bases at V and 1 base at J, with 12 bases between the two ends. This CDR3 spans 14 amino acids. In DNA form, the CDR3 reads TGCGCCAGCAGATCGGTCCTTCCGAACACTGAAGCTTTCTTT. Its translation: CASRSVLPNTEAFF.

V and J are TRBV20-1 and TRBJ1-5; D remains unclear. The CDR3 covers 13 residues. CDR1 and CDR2 from the germline V gene are DFQATT and SNEGSKA (reference sequence). V lost 3 bases, J lost 3 bases, and 9 bases lay in between. The CDR3, as DNA: TGCAGTGCTAGTTCCACATCCAATCAGCCCCAGCATTTT. Protein product: CSASSTSNQPQHF.

V and J are TRBV19 and TRBJ1-1, with D possibly TRBD1 on 6 matching bases. This CDR3 has 13 amino acids. Per germline, CDR1 LNHDA and CDR2 SQIVND (reference sequence). V lost 9 bases and J lost 0, with 11 bases in between. CDR3 DNA sequence: TGTGCCAGCCACAGGGCAATGAACACTGAAGCTTTCTTT. Its translation: CASHRAMNTEAFF.

The genes are TRBV3-1 (or the pseudogene TRBV3-2) and TRBJ2-7; no clear D. Germline lookup yields CDR1 LGHDT and CDR2 YNNKEL (reference sequence). The CDR3 runs 11 residues. V lost 3 bases, J lost 3 bases, and 3 bases lay in between. CDR3 loop: CASSHNYEQYF. CDR3 bases: TGTGCCAGCAGCCATAACTACGAGCAGTACTTC.

The chain joins TRBV2 to TRBJ1-4, with D maybe TRBD1 (5 bases). This CDR3 has 15 amino acids. CDR1 and CDR2 from the germline V gene are SNHLY and FYNNEI. Trimming cost V 6 bases and J 3 bases, with 14 bases left between them. The CDR3 DNA is TGTGCCAGCAGCGCCCGGGGCAACTCTAATGAAAAACTGTTTTTT. Translating it yields CASSARGNSNEKLFF.

The J gene is TRBJ1-1, the V gene TRBV30; D possibly corresponds to TRBD1 (5 bases). The V end lost 6 bases, the J end lost 3 bases, and 8 bases lay between the germline ends. Per the germline V gene, CDR1 is GTSNPN and CDR2 is SVGIG (reference sequence). There are 11 residues in the CDR3. The CDR3: CACGTDTEAFF. The CDR3 bases are TGTGCCTGCGGGACGGACACTGAAGCTTTCTTT.

The table lists this clone with a count of one. The CDR3 is CASSNGRTSTDTQYF. CDR3 DNA: TGTGCCAGCAGTAACGGGCGGACTAGCACAGATACGCAGTATTTT. The V call is TRBV2, the J call TRBJ2-3, with D perhaps TRBD2 (5 bases). Germline assignment: CDR1 SNHLY and CDR2 FYNNEI. The V gene lost 5 bases and the J gene lost 0 bases, with 12 bases spanning the gap. This CDR3 comprises 15 residues.

The chain uses TRBV12-3 or TRBV12-4 and TRBJ1-5; D is uncertain. The CDR3 has 12 residues. The ends were cut back, 5 bases at V and 4 bases at J, with 6 bases in the middle. CDR3 in DNA: TGTGCCAGCAGTCCTTATAATCAGCCCCAGCATTTT. Its protein is CASSPYNQPQHF.

The rearrangement uses TRBV5-1 and TRBJ2-7, with 7 bases identical to TRBD2. Germline V gene lookup returns CDR1 SGHRS and CDR2 YFSETQ. V trimming: 0 bases; J trimming: 3 bases; junction bases outside the gene matches: 3. The CDR3 extends over 14 amino acids. CDR3 in amino acids: CASSLAASGYEQYF. In DNA, the CDR3 is TGCGCCAGCAGCTTGGCAGCTAGCGGCTACGAGCAGTACTTC.

The CDR3: CASSETRARRAYGYTF. CDR3 sequence (DNA): TGTGCCAGTAGTGAAACCCGGGCCCGGAGGGCCTATGGCTACACCTTC. The V and J genes are TRBV19 and TRBJ1-2; no definite D call. The CDR3 sequence is 16 residues long. Trimming removed 5 bases at V and 4 bases at J, with 20 bases between. From germline, CDR1 is LNHDA and CDR2 SQIVND (reference sequence).

This chain joins TRBV11-3 and TRBJ2-7, with 8 bases matching TRBD2. Trimming removed 4 bases from V and 3 bases from J; junction bases left unmatched: 20. Germline lookup yields CDR1 SGHNT and CDR2 YENEEA. This CDR3 contains 19 residues. CDR3 residues: CASSSATKQGRGGDYEQYF. CDR3 sequence (DNA): TGTGCCAGCAGCTCGGCCACCAAACAGGGCCGGGGGGGGGACTACGAGCAGTACTTC.

The chain has TRBV7-3 and TRBJ2-1; possibly TRBD2 for D (5 bases). The length of the CDR3 is 14 residues. V gave up 5 bases and J gave up 4 bases, with 12 bases separating them. The germline gives CDR1 SGHTA, CDR2 FQGTGA. The CDR3 bases are TGTGCCAGCAGCCTCCCGGGGAGTTACAATGAGCAGTTCTTC. It specifies CASSLPGSYNEQFF.

The genes are TRBV19 and TRBJ2-1; D remains ambiguous. Germline CDR1 is LNHDA and CDR2 is SQIVND (reference sequence). Trimming pared 0 bases from V and 8 bases from J, leaving 5 bases between. The CDR3 is made up of 12 amino acids. This CDR3 reads CASSIDSYEQFF. The CDR3 DNA reads TGTGCCAGTAGTATAGATAGCTATGAGCAGTTCTTC. The whole variable domain, remainder taken from reference TRBV19 and TRBJ2-1, is DGGITQSPKYLFRKEGQNVTLSCEQNLNHDAMYWYRQDPGQGLRLIYYSQIVNDFQKGDIAEGYSVSREKKESFPLTVTSAQKNPTAFYLCASSIDSYEQFFGPGTRLTVL.

The chain recombines TRBV4-2 with TRBJ2-5; D remains unclear. The CDR3 has 13 residues. CDR1 is LGHNA, CDR2 YNFKEQ, per germline. Trimming shortened V by 4 bases and J by 1 base, and 7 bases separated the two germline ends. CDR3 DNA sequence: TGTGCCAGCAGCCCGCTGGCCCAAGAGACCCAGTACTTC. Its protein product is CASSPLAQETQYF.

The rearrangement uses TRBV4-3 and TRBJ2-2; maybe TRBD1 (5 bases). CDR1 is LGHNA and CDR2 is YSLEER in the germline V gene. Trimming pared 4 bases from V and 4 bases from J, leaving 19 bases between. The CDR3 runs 17 residues. For the CDR3, the DNA is TGCGCCAGCAGCCTCACGAGCCGGACAAAAGGCACCGGGGAGCTGTTTTTT. Translation: CASSLTSRTKGTGELFF.

This rearrangement joins TRBV5-1 to TRBJ2-2; 7 bases align to TRBD2. The germline V gene encodes CDR1 SGHRS and CDR2 YFSETQ. This CDR3 has 15 amino acids. Trimming took 0 bases from V and 6 from J; bases not matched to a gene: 5. CDR3 region: CASSLGAGVSGELFF. The DNA of the CDR3 is TGCGCCAGCAGCTTGGGGGCGGGGGTATCCGGGGAGCTGTTTTTT.

The genes are TRBV15 and TRBJ2-2, with D tentatively TRBD1 (6 bases). V was shortened by 3 bases and J by 4 bases, with 12 bases between the two germline ends. CDR3 size: 15 residues. Germline V gene lookup returns CDR1 LNHNV and CDR2 YYDKDF (reference sequence). The CDR3 reads CATSSDRWSTGELFF. The CDR3 bases are TGTGCCACCAGCAGCGACAGGTGGAGCACCGGGGAGCTGTTTTTT.

The J gene is TRBJ1-6, the V gene TRBV11-2; D not certain. This CDR3 contains 14 residues. Germline V gives CDR1 SGHAT, CDR2 FQNNGV. With 0 bases removed from V and 6 bases from J, the gap between germline ends came to 6 bases. CDR3 sequence (DNA): TGTGCCAGCAGCTTAGAAGTAGTTAATTCACCCCTCCACTTT. Translating gives CASSLEVVNSPLHF.

The genes are TRBV28 and TRBJ2-2; 7 bases agree with TRBD1. J lost 0 bases, V lost 7 bases, and 8 bases had no gene match. The CDR3 runs 16 residues. Germline V gene sequence: CDR1 MDHEN, CDR2 SYDVKM. The CDR3 region has the DNA TGTGCCAGCATCATAACCGGGACAGCGAACACCGGGGAGCTGTTTTTT. Translation gives CASIITGTANTGELFF.

The V call is TRBV14, the J call TRBJ1-3; D is unresolved. The CDR3 has 13 residues. Trimming left V 1 base short and J 7 bases short, with 8 bases between. Germline CDR1 SGHDN, CDR2 FVKESK. CDR3: CASSQVVWNTIYF. The CDR3, as DNA: TGTGCCAGCAGCCAAGTGGTCTGGAACACCATATATTTT.

Worth noting for this clone: Distinct nucleotide sequences in the sample also encode this CDR3. The chain couples TRBV11-2 to TRBJ2-3; no reliable D call. The V end was cut by 0 bases, the J end by 3 bases, with 4 bases between. CDR3 length: 13 residues. CDR1 and CDR2 from the germline V gene are SGHAT and FQNNGV. The CDR3: CASSLDLTDTQYF. In nucleotides, the CDR3 is TGTGCCAGCAGCTTAGATCTAACAGATACGCAGTATTTT.